These 30 T cell receptor beta chains share one sample of origin, sequenced in a study of blood T cell repertoires in COVID-19. Only in-frame clones appear in the TCRdb table, and some are missing; sequencing was by immunoSEQ multiplex PCR. The sample shows some 150,000 clones, around 86% of them seen only once. Sequences were obtained from peripheral blood. These receptors came from a woman older than 75 in a cohort sampled during active or convalescent COVID-19.

The gene calls are TRBV27 and TRBJ1-6, with D possibly being TRBD1 (6 bases). With 0 bases removed from V and 7 bases from J, the gap between germline ends came to 7 bases. Germline V gives CDR1 MNHEY, CDR2 SMNVEV (reference sequence). The CDR3 covers 14 residues. The CDR3, as DNA: TGTGCCAGCAGTTTATCGGGGGCCAATTCACCCCTCCACTTT. Encoded protein: CASSLSGANSPLHF.

The rearrangement joins TRBV6-5 to TRBJ2-7; TRBD2 is a possible D gene (5 bases). CDR1 and CDR2 (germline): MNHEY, SVGAGI. The CDR3 runs 13 residues. V gave up 6 bases and J gave up 3 bases, with 12 bases separating them. CDR3 sequence (DNA): TGTGCCAGCAGCCCACCCCGGGGCTACGAGCAGTACTTC. It specifies CASSPPRGYEQYF.

This clone was seen just once. The V call is TRBV5-4, the J call TRBJ2-1; TRBD2 might be the D (5 bases). The germline CDR1 and CDR2 sequences are SGHNT and YYREEE (reference sequence). With 1 base removed from V and 1 base from J, the gap between germline ends came to 6 bases. The CDR3 is 14 amino acids. CDR3 amino acids: CASSLRESYNEQFF. The DNA of the CDR3 is TGTGCCAGCAGCTTGCGGGAATCCTACAATGAGCAGTTCTTC.

The rearrangement uses TRBV5-1 and TRBJ1-2; possible D gene TRBD1, 6 bases. Between the trimmed V and J ends, which lost 5 bases and 8 bases, there was a span of 19 bases. Germline-derived CDR1 and CDR2 are SGHRS and YFSETQ. The CDR3 has 14 amino acids. CDR3 nucleotides: TGCGCCAGCAGACGACAGGCGGGAGAGCTAGGCTACACCTTC. It encodes CASRRQAGELGYTF.

The chain combines TRBV19 with TRBJ2-3, with 10 bases aligning to TRBD1. CDR1 and CDR2 (germline): LNHDA, SQIVND (reference sequence). The CDR3 sequence is 15 residues long. The trim removed 3 bases at V and 4 bases at J, leaving 4 bases unmatched. The CDR3 nucleotides are TGTGCCAGTAGTATTTTGGGACAGGGGCCAGATACGCAGTATTTT. Protein sequence: CASSILGQGPDTQYF.

The chain is built from TRBV7-2 and TRBJ2-6; D is possibly TRBD1 (5 bases). Trimming left V 2 bases short and J 1 base short, with 12 bases between. Germline-derived CDR1 and CDR2 are SGHTA and FQGNSA. The CDR3 loop spans 17 amino acids. In nucleotides, the CDR3 is TGTGCCAGCAGCTTAACAGGCCTTTGGTCTGGGGCCAACGTCCTGACTTTC. As protein: CASSLTGLWSGANVLTF.

The CDR3 region has the DNA TGCGCCAGCACCGAGGCGACGAACACTGAAGCTTTCTTT. The encoded protein is CASTEATNTEAFF. The rearrangement links TRBV5-1 to TRBJ1-1; D gene unclear. Trimming took off 6 bases at V and 1 base at J, with 10 bases between the two ends. From germline, CDR1 is SGHRS and CDR2 YFSETQ. This CDR3 is built from 13 residues.

The chain employs TRBV19 and TRBJ1-1, with TRBD1 matching 7 bases. The CDR3 totals 15 residues. Germline values: CDR1 LNHDA, CDR2 SQIVND (reference sequence). The V gene end was trimmed by 11 bases and the J gene end by 6 bases; junction bases not matched to a gene: 18. The CDR3 DNA follows: TGTGCCGTGGGGGTCGGCCTGGACAGGCGTGCTGAAGCTTTCTTT. Translation: CAVGVGLDRRAEAFF.

The V call is TRBV3-1 (or the pseudogene TRBV3-2), the J call TRBJ2-3, with 8 bases aligning to TRBD1. The CDR3 consists of 15 residues. Germline trimming cut 4 bases from V and 5 bases from J; bases unmatched to any gene: 8. Germline loops: CDR1 LGHDT, CDR2 YNNKEL (reference sequence). The CDR3 coding sequence is TGTGCCAGCAGCCCCCCGACAGGGGTTATAGATACGCAGTATTTT. It codes for CASSPPTGVIDTQYF.

The chain employs TRBV27 and TRBJ2-1; 9 bases match TRBD1. Trimming removed 4 bases from V and 5 bases from J; junction bases left unmatched: 12. In germline, CDR1 is MNHEY, CDR2 SMNVEV (reference sequence). CDR3 size: 17 residues. CDR3 coding DNA: TGTGCCAGCAGTTGGGAGGGGGGGACAGGGCTGAACAATGAGCAGTTCTTC. This translates into CASSWEGGTGLNNEQFF.

The rearrangement joins TRBV3-1 (or the pseudogene TRBV3-2) to TRBJ2-3; 7 bases fit TRBD2. V trimming: 1 base; J trimming: 3 bases; junction bases outside the gene matches: 7. Germline lookup yields CDR1 LGHDT and CDR2 YNNKEL (reference sequence). The CDR3 is 16 amino acids. As DNA, the CDR3 is TGTGCCAGCAGCCAAGCAGGTGCGGGAGTAACAGATACGCAGTATTTT. Protein: CASSQAGAGVTDTQYF.

This clone was detected once. The rearrangement links TRBV4-1 to TRBJ2-7; 7 nucleotides line up with TRBD1. The CDR3 has 16 residues. Germline V lookup: CDR1 MGHRA, CDR2 YSYEKL. Trimming cost V 3 bases and J 1 base; bases outside gene matches: 9. Here the CDR3 reads CASSQAAGTASYEQYF. The CDR3, as DNA: TGCGCCAGCAGCCAGGCCGCCGGGACAGCTTCCTACGAGCAGTACTTC.

This clone showed up just a few times. This chain joins TRBV10-1 and TRBJ1-1, with D possibly being TRBD1 (6 bases). Germline V gene lookup returns CDR1 WNHNN and CDR2 SYGVQD (reference sequence). The CDR3 spans 14 residues. The germline V and J ends were trimmed by 6 bases and 4 bases, with 15 bases remaining between them. The CDR3 DNA is TGCGCCAGCAGACAAAACAGGGTCGGCACTGAAGCTTTCTTT. Amino acids: CASRQNRVGTEAFF.

The chain joins TRBV6-5 to TRBJ1-5; 7 nucleotides align to TRBD1. The CDR3 consists of 15 residues. V trimming: 2 bases; J trimming: 5 bases; junction bases outside the gene matches: 6. Germline CDR1 is MNHEY and CDR2 is SVGAGI. The CDR3 coding sequence is TGTGCCAGCAGTTACGAAGCAGGGGGATATCAGCCCCAGCATTTT. Translating gives CASSYEAGGYQPQHF.

CDR3 protein: CASSESADRSNLNYGYTF. The CDR3 DNA reads as TGCGCCAGCAGTGAGTCGGCAGACAGATCGAACCTTAACTATGGCTACACCTTC. The rearrangement links TRBV10-1 to TRBJ1-2, with D possibly matching TRBD1 (5 bases). Per the germline V gene, CDR1 is WNHNN and CDR2 is SYGVQD (reference sequence). CDR3 size: 18 residues. V dropped 0 bases and J dropped 1 base, with 18 bases sitting between them.

This chain uses TRBV7-9 with TRBJ1-2; 10 nucleotides align to TRBD1. The germline V gene has CDR1 SEHNR and CDR2 FQNEAQ (reference sequence). This CDR3 is 13 amino acids long. Trimming at V came to 5 bases and at J to 6 bases, leaving 3 bases not matched to a gene. CDR3 in amino acids: CASSLGTGDGYTF. In nucleotides, the CDR3 is TGTGCCAGCAGCCTAGGGACAGGGGATGGCTACACCTTC.

This chain connects TRBV7-9 to TRBJ2-1; TRBD2 agrees at 15 bases. Trimming at V came to 5 bases and at J to 4 bases, leaving 6 bases not matched to a gene. Germline-derived CDR1 and CDR2 are SEHNR and FQNEAQ (reference sequence). The CDR3 is 17 residues long. The CDR3 region is CASSPGLAGGAYNEQFF. The CDR3 coding sequence is TGTGCCAGCAGCCCGGGACTAGCGGGAGGCGCTTACAATGAGCAGTTCTTC.

The chain is built from TRBV6-5 and TRBJ2-1; D not resolved. Trimming took 10 bases from V and 0 from J, leaving 10 bases between them. The CDR3 spans 13 residues. Germline CDR1 and CDR2: MNHEY and SVGAGI. The CDR3 sequence: CANSRSSYNEQFF. DNA for the CDR3: TGTGCCAATAGCCGGAGCTCCTACAATGAGCAGTTCTTC.

The chain joins TRBV2 to TRBJ2-7; D call uncertain. Germline loops: CDR1 SNHLY, CDR2 FYNNEI. This CDR3 contains 14 residues. Trimming removed 7 bases from V and 0 bases from J, with 13 bases in between. CDR3: CASIEVGSSYEQYF. The CDR3 bases are TGTGCCAGCATCGAAGTGGGCAGCTCCTACGAGCAGTACTTC.

The J gene is TRBJ2-7, the V gene TRBV30, with 8 positions matching TRBD1. Trimming took 0 bases from V and 2 from J; bases not matched to a gene: 9. The length of the CDR3 is 16 residues. Germline CDR1 reads GTSNPN; CDR2 reads SVGIG (reference sequence). The CDR3 DNA sequence: TGTGCCTGGAGTGTACCCCGGACAGGGCCTACCTACGAGCAGTACTTC. Translating gives CAWSVPRTGPTYEQYF.

The chain employs TRBV2 and TRBJ1-4; D gene ambiguous. V lost 6 bases, J lost 10 bases, and 21 bases lay in between. There are 15 residues in the CDR3. Germline V gene lookup returns CDR1 SNHLY and CDR2 FYNNEI. In nucleotides, the CDR3 is TGTGCCAGCAGGTCGACGGCGAGGAGGTCTGGAAAACTGTTTTTT. Encoded protein: CASRSTARRSGKLFF.

The chain uses TRBV27 and TRBJ1-4, with 9 bases identical to TRBD1. Germline V lookup: CDR1 MNHEY, CDR2 SMNVEV (reference sequence). V dropped 6 bases and J dropped 7; count of bases not matched to a gene: 12. The CDR3 covers 16 residues. In DNA, the CDR3 is TGTGCCAGCAGAACAGGGGGCGCGAACGGGGGTGAAAAACTGTTTTTT. Amino acid sequence: CASRTGGANGGEKLFF.

This sequence joins TRBV7-2 and TRBJ1-5; 9 nucleotides line up with TRBD1. The V segment lost 5 bases and the J segment 5 bases; nucleotides outside the gene matches: 7. The CDR3 has 15 residues. CDR1 is SGHTA and CDR2 is FQGNSA in the germline V gene. In nucleotides, the CDR3 is TGTGCCAGCAGCCGTAGGACAGGGGTGGATCAGCCCCAGCATTTT. Its translation is CASSRRTGVDQPQHF.

The V call is TRBV5-1, the J call TRBJ2-7; D is possibly TRBD2 (5 bases). V dropped 0 bases and J dropped 3 bases, with 10 bases sitting between them. Germline CDR1 is SGHRS and CDR2 is YFSETQ. This CDR3 spans 14 amino acids. The CDR3 protein is CASSLASRGYEQYF. In nucleotides, the CDR3 is TGCGCCAGCAGCTTGGCATCTCGGGGCTACGAGCAGTACTTC.

V is TRBV19 and J is TRBJ1-6, with 8 bases that match TRBD1. J was trimmed by 4 bases and V by 7 bases; bases with no gene match: 6. This CDR3 region has 15 residues. Germline lookup yields CDR1 LNHDA and CDR2 SQIVND (reference sequence). CDR3 bases: TGTGCCAGTACCTTGACAGGGGTATATAATTCACCCCTCCACTTT. Amino acids: CASTLTGVYNSPLHF.

The sample holds one count of this clone. The rearrangement joins TRBV9 to TRBJ1-3; TRBD1 might be the D (5 bases). V shed 0 bases and J shed 0 bases, with 13 bases lying between them. Germline loops: CDR1 SGDLS, CDR2 YYNGEE. This CDR3 comprises 17 residues. The DNA of the CDR3 is TGTGCCAGCAGCGTAGGTGAAGGCGGGACCTCTGGAAACACCATATATTTT. It translates to CASSVGEGGTSGNTIYF. Based on the CDR3 plus reference TRBV9 and TRBJ1-3, the full variable domain is DSGVTQTPKHLITATGQRVTLRCSPRSGDLSVYWYQQSLDQGLQFLIQYYNGEERAKGNILERFSAQQFPDLHSELNLSSLELGDSALYFCASSVGEGGTSGNTIYFGEGSWLTVV.

V is TRBV20-1 and J is TRBJ1-4, with TRBD1 matching 7 bases. The V segment lost 6 bases and the J segment 5 bases; nucleotides outside the gene matches: 6. The CDR3 covers 13 residues. CDR1 and CDR2 from the germline V gene are DFQATT and SNEGSKA (reference sequence). Here the CDR3 DNA reads TGCAGTGCCAGTCGGACAGGCAATGAAAAACTGTTTTTT. Translation: CSASRTGNEKLFF.

This clone occurred a few times. The chain carries TRBV11-2 and TRBJ1-3, with 8 bases matching TRBD1. After removal of 7 bases from V and 0 bases from J, the junction contained 11 bases not matched to a gene. The germline gives CDR1 SGHAT, CDR2 FQNNGV. This CDR3 has 17 residues. The CDR3 sequence: CASTTTGAWNSGNTIYF. CDR3 nucleotides: TGTGCCAGCACCACGACAGGGGCGTGGAACTCTGGAAACACCATATATTTT.

The chain is built from TRBV21-1 and TRBJ1-2; whether TRBD1, the table's D call, matches the DNA was not checked. TRBV21-1 is noted as a pseudogene. This CDR3 contains 12 residues. CDR3 coding DNA: TGTGCCAGCACCTACAGGACACATGGCTACACCTTC. This codes for CASTYRTHGYTF.

The V gene is TRBV6-5, the J gene TRBJ1-3, with D maybe TRBD1 (6 bases). V was pared by 6 bases and J by 7 bases, with 10 bases between. Germline CDR1 reads MNHEY; CDR2 reads SVGAGI. The CDR3 has 12 residues. The chain's CDR3 is CASRATGNTIYF. CDR3 coding DNA: TGTGCCAGCAGGGCTACAGGGAACACCATATATTTT.